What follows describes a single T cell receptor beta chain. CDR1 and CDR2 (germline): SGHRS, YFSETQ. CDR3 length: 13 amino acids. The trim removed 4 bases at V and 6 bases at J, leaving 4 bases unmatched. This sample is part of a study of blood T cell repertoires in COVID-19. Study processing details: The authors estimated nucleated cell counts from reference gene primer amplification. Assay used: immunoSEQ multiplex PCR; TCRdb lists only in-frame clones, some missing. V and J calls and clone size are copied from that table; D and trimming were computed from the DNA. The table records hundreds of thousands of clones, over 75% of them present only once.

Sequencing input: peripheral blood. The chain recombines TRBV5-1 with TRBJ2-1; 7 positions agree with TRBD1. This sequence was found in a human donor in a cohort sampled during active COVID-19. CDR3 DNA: TGCGCCAGCAGCGGACAGGTGGGCAATGAGCAGTTCTTC. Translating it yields CASSGQVGNEQFF.